The rows below give T cell receptor beta chains drawn from one sample of a study of blood T cell repertoires in COVID-19. Profiled with immunoSEQ multiplex PCR; TCRdb holds only in-frame clones, not every one. The data contain 50,000 to 55,000 clones, around 85% of them singletons. Sequencing was done on a sample of peripheral blood. These receptors all come from a man in his fifties or sixties with acute or convalescent COVID-19. Each CDR3 is given with its conserved first and last residue. D genes are given only for firm matches.

len | d_gene | j_gene | v_gene | CDR3aa | CDR3nt
18 | TRBD1 | TRBJ2-1 | TRBV19 | CASSPGQGAFRAYNEQFF | TGTGCCAGTAGTCCGGGACAGGGGGCATTTAGGGCCTACAATGAGCAGTTCTTC
17 | - | TRBJ2-7 | TRBV24-1 | CATSVGGGRASSYEQYF | TGTGCCACCAGTGTGGGGGGGGGCAGGGCGAGCTCCTACGAGCAGTACTTC
14 | TRBD1 | TRBJ2-7 | TRBV6-5 | CASSRDSLGYEQYF | TGTGCCAGCAGCCGGGACAGCCTGGGTTACGAGCAGTACTTC
15 | - | TRBJ2-1 | TRBV29-1 | CSLKRVGSSYNEQFF | TGCAGCCTAAAGCGGGTGGGGAGCTCCTACAATGAGCAGTTCTTC
14 | - | TRBJ1-4 | TRBV16 | CASSQPEGNEKLFF | TGTGCCAGCAGCCAACCGGAGGGTAATGAAAAACTGTTTTTT
16 | TRBD2 | TRBJ2-3 | TRBV5-1 | CASSVGLAGAGDTQYF | TGCGCCAGCAGCGTAGGACTAGCGGGAGCTGGAGATACGCAGTATTTT
14 | - | TRBJ1-3 | TRBV19 | CASSIGQYGNTIYF | TGTGCCAGTAGTATCGGACAGTATGGAAACACCATATATTTT
13 | - | TRBJ1-1 | TRBV10-3 | CAISVDRNTEAFF | TGTGCCATCAGTGTTGACAGGAACACTGAAGCTTTCTTT
17 | - | TRBJ2-1 | TRBV24-1 | CATSDPTLGTFYNEQFF | TGTGCCACCAGTGATCCAACCCTGGGGACATTTTACAATGAGCAGTTCTTC
14 | TRBD1 | TRBJ1-6 | TRBV5-1 | CASRVDRDNSPLHF | TGCGCCAGCAGGGTGGACAGGGATAATTCACCCCTCCACTTT